This T cell receptor (beta chain) comes out of a study of T cells in Graves' hyperthyroidism and ophthalmopathy. Diagnoses used clinical symptoms, serum thyroxine and TRAb, thyroid ultrasound and orbital computed tomography. Regarding the study as a whole: Blood also carried most thyroid clonotypes expanded above 0.001. The model identified upcoming ophthalmopathy a median approximately 6.5 months ahead of onset.

Many counts were recorded for this clonotype. The antigen remains undetermined. Using RNA transcripts as the source, TCR beta CDR3 regions were amplified. Initially, a first-round RT-PCR of the TCR CDR3 employed the HTBI primer set. TCRdb re-called the multiplex PCR reads with MiXCR, one entry per CDR3 protein. This sample has about 270,000 distinct CDR3 sequences, with 25% to 30% found just once. This CDR3 is 16 amino acids long. Germline CDR1 and CDR2: SGHTA and FQGNSA. V shed 1 base and J shed 2 bases, with 11 bases lying between them. This chain links TRBV7-2 with TRBJ2-2; D uncertain. The specimen was blood. The sequence was collected from a man aged 35 to 55 with Graves' hyperthyroidism that later progressed to Graves' ophthalmopathy. The CDR3 DNA follows: TGTGCCAGCAGCTTAGGACGGACGGCCAACACCGGGGAGCTGTTTTTT. It specifies CASSLGRTANTGELFF.